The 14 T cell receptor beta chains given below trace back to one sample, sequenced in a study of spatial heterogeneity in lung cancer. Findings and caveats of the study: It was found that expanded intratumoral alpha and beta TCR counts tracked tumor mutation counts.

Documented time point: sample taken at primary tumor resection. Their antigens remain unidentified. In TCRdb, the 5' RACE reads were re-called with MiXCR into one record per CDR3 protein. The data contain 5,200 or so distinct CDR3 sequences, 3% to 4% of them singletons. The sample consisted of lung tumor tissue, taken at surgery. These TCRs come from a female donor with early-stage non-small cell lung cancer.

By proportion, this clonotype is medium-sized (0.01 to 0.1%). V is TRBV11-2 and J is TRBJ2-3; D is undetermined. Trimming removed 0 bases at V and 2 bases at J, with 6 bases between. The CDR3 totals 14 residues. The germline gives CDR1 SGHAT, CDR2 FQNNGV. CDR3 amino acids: CASSLDRYTDTQYF. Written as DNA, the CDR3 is TGTGCCAGCAGCTTAGACAGATACACAGATACGCAGTATTTT.

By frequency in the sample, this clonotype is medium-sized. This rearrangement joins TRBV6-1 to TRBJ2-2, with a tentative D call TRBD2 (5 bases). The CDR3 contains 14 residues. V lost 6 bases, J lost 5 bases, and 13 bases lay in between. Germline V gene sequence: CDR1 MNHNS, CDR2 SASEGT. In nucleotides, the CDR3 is TGTGCCAGCAGAAAAGAGGGAATGACCGGGGAGCTGTTTTTT. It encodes CASRKEGMTGELFF.

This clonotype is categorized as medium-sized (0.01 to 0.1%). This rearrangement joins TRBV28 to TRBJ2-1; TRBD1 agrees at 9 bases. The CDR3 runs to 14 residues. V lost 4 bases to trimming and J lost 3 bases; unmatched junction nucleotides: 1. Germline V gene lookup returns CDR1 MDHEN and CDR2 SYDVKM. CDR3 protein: CASSSGQGYNEQFF. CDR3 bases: TGTGCCAGCAGTTCGGGACAGGGCTACAATGAGCAGTTCTTC.

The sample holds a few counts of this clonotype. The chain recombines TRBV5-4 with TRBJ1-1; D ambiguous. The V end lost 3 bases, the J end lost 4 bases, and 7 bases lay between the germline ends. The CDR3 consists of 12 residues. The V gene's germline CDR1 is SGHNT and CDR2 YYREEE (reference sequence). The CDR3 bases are TGTGCCAGCAGCTACTCAGGCACTGAAGCTTTCTTT. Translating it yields CASSYSGTEAFF.

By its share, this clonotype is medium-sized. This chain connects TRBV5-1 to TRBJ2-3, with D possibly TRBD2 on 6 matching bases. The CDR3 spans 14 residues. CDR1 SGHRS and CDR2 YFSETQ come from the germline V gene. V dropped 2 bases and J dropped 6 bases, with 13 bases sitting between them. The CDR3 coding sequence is TGCGCCAGCAGCTTAGATGTGAGCGGGGATACGCAGTATTTT. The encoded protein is CASSLDVSGDTQYF.

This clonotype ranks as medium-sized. CDR3 amino acids: CASNRDLNTEAFF. CDR3 sequence (DNA): TGTGCCAGCAACAGGGACCTGAACACTGAAGCTTTCTTT. The chain recombines TRBV6-5 with TRBJ1-1, with D possibly matching TRBD1 (6 bases). This CDR3 contains 13 residues. Trimming pared 7 bases from V and 0 bases from J, leaving 9 bases between. Germline V gene sequence: CDR1 MNHEY, CDR2 SVGAGI.

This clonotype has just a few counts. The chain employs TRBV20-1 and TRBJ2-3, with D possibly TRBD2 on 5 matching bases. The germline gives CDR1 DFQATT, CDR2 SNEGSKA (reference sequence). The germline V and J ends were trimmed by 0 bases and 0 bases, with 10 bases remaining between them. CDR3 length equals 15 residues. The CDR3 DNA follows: TGCAGTGCTAGAGATGCGAGGGAAAGCACAGATACGCAGTATTTT. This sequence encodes CSARDARESTDTQYF.

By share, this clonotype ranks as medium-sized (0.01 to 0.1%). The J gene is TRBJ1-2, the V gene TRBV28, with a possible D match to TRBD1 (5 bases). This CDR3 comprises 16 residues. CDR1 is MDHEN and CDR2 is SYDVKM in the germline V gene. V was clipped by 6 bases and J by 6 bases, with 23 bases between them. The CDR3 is CASSFLPGGVKNGYTF. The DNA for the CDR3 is TGTGCCAGCAGCTTCCTACCTGGAGGGGTAAAAAATGGCTACACCTTC.

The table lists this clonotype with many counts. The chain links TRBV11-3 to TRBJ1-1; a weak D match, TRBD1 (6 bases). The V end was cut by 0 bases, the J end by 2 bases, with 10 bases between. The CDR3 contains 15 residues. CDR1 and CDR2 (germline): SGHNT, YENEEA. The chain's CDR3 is CASSLDAGENTEAFF. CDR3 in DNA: TGTGCCAGCAGCTTAGACGCAGGGGAAAACACTGAAGCTTTCTTT. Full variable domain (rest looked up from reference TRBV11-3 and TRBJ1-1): EAGVVQSPRYKIIEKKQPVAFWCNPISGHNTLYWYLQNLGQGPELLIRYENEEAVDDSQLPKDRFSAERLKGVDSTLKIQPAELGDSAVYLCASSLDAGENTEAFFGQGTRLTVV.

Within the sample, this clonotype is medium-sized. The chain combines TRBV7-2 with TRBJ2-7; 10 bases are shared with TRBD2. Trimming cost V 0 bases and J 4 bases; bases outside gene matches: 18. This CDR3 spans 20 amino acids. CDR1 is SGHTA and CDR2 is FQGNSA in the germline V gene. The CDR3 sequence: CASSLAGGLAGELLLYEQYF. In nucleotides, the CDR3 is TGTGCCAGCAGCTTAGCGGGGGGGCTAGCGGGAGAACTTTTACTATACGAGCAGTACTTC.

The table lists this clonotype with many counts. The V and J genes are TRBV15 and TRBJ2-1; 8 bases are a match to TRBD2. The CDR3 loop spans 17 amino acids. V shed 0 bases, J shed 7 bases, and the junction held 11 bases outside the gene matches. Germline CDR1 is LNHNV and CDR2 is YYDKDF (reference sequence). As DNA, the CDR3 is TGTGCCACCAGCAGAGATGATAAGCGGGGGTGGGGGAATGAGCAGTTCTTC. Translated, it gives CATSRDDKRGWGNEQFF.

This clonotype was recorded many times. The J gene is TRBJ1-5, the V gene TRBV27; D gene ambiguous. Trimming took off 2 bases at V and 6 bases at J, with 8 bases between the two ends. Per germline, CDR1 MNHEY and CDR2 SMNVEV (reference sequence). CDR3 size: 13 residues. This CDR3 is CASSLNNGQPQHF. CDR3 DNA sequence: TGTGCCAGCAGTTTAAATAACGGTCAGCCCCAGCATTTT.

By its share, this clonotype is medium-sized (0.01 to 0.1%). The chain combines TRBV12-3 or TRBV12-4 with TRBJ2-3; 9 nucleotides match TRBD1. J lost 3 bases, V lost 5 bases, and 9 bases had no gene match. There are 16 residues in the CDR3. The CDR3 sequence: CASSPSQGAVTDTQYF. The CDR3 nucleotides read TGTGCCAGCAGTCCCTCACAGGGGGCCGTGACAGATACGCAGTATTTT.

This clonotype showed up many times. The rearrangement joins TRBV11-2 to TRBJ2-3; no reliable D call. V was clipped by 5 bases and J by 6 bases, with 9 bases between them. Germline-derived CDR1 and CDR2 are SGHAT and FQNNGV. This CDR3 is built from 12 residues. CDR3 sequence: CASSPLGDTQYF. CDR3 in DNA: TGTGCCAGCAGCCCCCTTGGGGATACGCAGTATTTT.